This T cell receptor beta chain is drawn from a study of blood T cell repertoires in COVID-19. About the research overall: Acute and convalescent COVID-19 specimens originated in the United States, Italy and Spain. In each case, the material was cDNA or gDNA derived from T cells, B-cell-depleted T cells, or PBMCs.

Symptom resolution, clearance, or two negative PCRs marked donors in Cohort 3 as recovered. Original analysis: Cell counts per sample came from amplifying reference gene primers. TCRdb keeps only in-frame clones here, not all; method: immunoSEQ multiplex PCR. V, J and clone size are those of that table, while D and trimming were read from the DNA. In the table there are 380,000 or so clones, 80% to 90% of which are singletons. Input material: PBMCs or T cells enriched from blood (not recorded which). The sequence was collected from a man between 25 and 39 years old who had recovered from COVID-19.

The CDR3 loop is CASSFEERYTQYF. The DNA for the CDR3 is TGTGCCAGCAGCTTTGAGGAACGATATACGCAGTATTTT. V usage is TRBV11-2 and J usage is TRBJ2-3; D remains ambiguous. The V gene lost 3 bases and the J gene lost 7 bases, with 11 bases spanning the gap. Germline-derived CDR1 and CDR2 are SGHAT and FQNNGV. The CDR3 consists of 13 residues.